The 26 T cell receptor beta chains below were found in one sample sequenced in a study of CXCR3-negative and CXCR3-positive naive CD8 T cells. Study-wide results and limits: Hydrophobicity of TRB CDR3s was greater in CXCR3-positive naive cells than in CXCR3-negative naive cells.

UMI-labeled TRB cDNA libraries were prepared by 5' RACE. TCRdb re-called the 5' RACE reads and gives one entry per CDR3 protein, without DNA. This table lists some 150,000 distinct CDR3 sequences. The antigens of these receptors remain unknown. Specimen: naive CXCR3+ CD8+ T cells from blood. The sample's subset: CD45RO-CCR7+CD27+CD95- naive CD8+ T cells expressing CXCR3 (TNR3+). The receptors come from a human donor in good health. Some clones in this sample may be carry-over from other donors' samples.

The chain uses TRBV18 and TRBJ2-5; lacking DNA, the TRBD1 call made by TCRdb goes unchecked. This CDR3 is 18 amino acids long. Germline V gene data show CDR1 as KGHSH and CDR2 as LQKENI. CDR3 region: CASSPYPEDSTNKETQYF.

The genes are TRBV7-8 and TRBJ2-3; the D call of TRBD1 rests on TCRdb alone, since no DNA is present to check it. The CDR3 is 16 amino acids. Germline CDR1 SGHVS, CDR2 FQNEAQ. The CDR3 loop reads CASSQTGGAASDTQYF.

V and J are TRBV11-2 and TRBJ2-3; TCRdb's D call of TRBD1 is untestable without DNA. The CDR3 extends over 13 amino acids. Per germline, CDR1 SGHAT and CDR2 FQNNGV. The CDR3 is CASSLRRGDTQYF.

This CDR3 is CASTVSGPTGGEWETQYF. The rearrangement joins TRBV11-2 to TRBJ2-5; no DNA is available, so the TRBD1 call from TCRdb remains unchecked. This CDR3 spans 18 amino acids. CDR1 is SGHAT, CDR2 FQNNGV, per germline.

The chain links TRBV5-1 to TRBJ2-2; TCRdb picks TRBD1, but there is no DNA to check that call. This CDR3 comprises 15 residues. Germline CDR1 and CDR2: SGHRS and YFSETQ. The CDR3 sequence is CASSFRGQTPGELFF.

The gene calls are TRBV5-5 and TRBJ2-3; TCRdb's assignment of TRBD2 cannot be checked, as there is no DNA. CDR3 size: 17 residues. CDR1 SGHKS and CDR2 YYEKEE come from the germline V gene (reference sequence). This CDR3 reads CASSHGGGPLSTDTQYF.

This sequence joins TRBV1 and TRBJ1-2; TCRdb calls TRBD1, which cannot be checked without DNA. TRBV1 is listed as a pseudogene. The CDR3 length is 13 residues. The CDR3 spells CTIYRVLAYGYTF.

This chain links TRBV7-6 with TRBJ2-1; TCRdb's D call of TRBD2 is untestable without DNA. The CDR3 totals 13 residues. CDR1 and CDR2 (germline): SGHVS, FNYEAQ. The CDR3 region is CASSPLSYNEQFF. Complete variable domain (other parts from reference TRBV7-6 and TRBJ2-1): GAGVSQSPRYKVTKRGQDVALRCDPISGHVSLYWYRQALGQGPEFLTYFNYEAQQDKSGLPNDRFSAERPEGSISTLTIQRTEQRDSAMYRCASSPLSYNEQFFGPGTRLTVL.

The genes are TRBV12-3 or TRBV12-4 and TRBJ1-1. The CDR3 is made up of 14 amino acids. The CDR3 region is CASSSQIKNTEAFF.

V is TRBV14 and J is TRBJ2-1; as DNA is missing, the TRBD2 call by TCRdb cannot be tested. Germline V lookup: CDR1 SGHDN, CDR2 FVKESK. The CDR3 is 15 residues long. This CDR3 is CASSRTMDLYNEQFF.

The chain links TRBV6-5 to TRBJ2-2; TCRdb designates TRBD2, a call that cannot be tested without DNA. The CDR3 consists of 18 residues. From germline, CDR1 is MNHEY and CDR2 SVGAGI. The CDR3 region is CASSYFASGRTRDGELFF.

The chain employs TRBV5-1 and TRBJ2-7; the TCRdb call, TRBD1, lacks DNA for checking. From germline, CDR1 is SGHRS and CDR2 YFSETQ. The CDR3 totals 15 residues. Here the CDR3 reads CASSLALTGAYEQYF.

The chain couples TRBV28 to TRBJ2-1. The CDR3 spans 16 residues. The V gene's germline CDR1 is MDHEN and CDR2 SYDVKM. The CDR3 sequence is CASSLLKVSSYNEQFF.

V gene TRBV20-1 combines with J gene TRBJ1-2. The CDR3 is made up of 15 amino acids. The V gene's germline CDR1 is DFQATT and CDR2 SNEGSKA (reference sequence). The CDR3 sequence is CSAPVDMTANYGYTF.

J is TRBJ1-2 and V is TRBV7-8; TCRdb's assignment of TRBD1 cannot be checked, as there is no DNA. Germline CDR1 and CDR2: SGHVS and FQNEAQ. The CDR3 length is 19 residues. This CDR3 reads CASRLAMNQEQAHEDGYTF.

The rearrangement joins TRBV5-1 to TRBJ1-1. Germline-derived CDR1 and CDR2 are SGHRS and YFSETQ. The CDR3 has 12 residues. The CDR3 loop reads CASSLEGKEAFF. Full variable domain (rest looked up from reference TRBV5-1 and TRBJ1-1): KAGVTQTPRYLIKTRGQQVTLSCSPISGHRSVSWYQQTPGQGLQFLFEYFSETQRNKGNFPGRFSGRQFSNSRSEMNVSTLELGDSALYLCASSLEGKEAFFGQGTRLTVV.

The chain couples TRBV12-3 or TRBV12-4 to TRBJ2-1; TCRdb returns TRBD2, unconfirmable since there is no DNA. This CDR3 is built from 14 residues. The CDR3: CASSLLAGVDEQFF.

The CDR3 here is CASSYEEGRNYGYTF. The gene calls are TRBV6-6 and TRBJ1-2. Germline V lookup: CDR1 MNHNY, CDR2 SVGAGI (reference sequence). The CDR3 runs 15 residues.

The rearrangement uses TRBV20-1 and TRBJ2-1; TCRdb selects TRBD2, and the lack of DNA leaves this call unchecked. The V gene's germline CDR1 is DFQATT and CDR2 SNEGSKA (reference sequence). CDR3 length equals 15 residues. CDR3 amino acids: CSAASIADSYNEQFF.

V is TRBV6-5 and J is TRBJ2-2; TCRdb selects TRBD1, and the lack of DNA leaves this call unchecked. The CDR3 length is 16 residues. Germline assignment: CDR1 MNHEY and CDR2 SVGAGI. The CDR3 reads CASSSRTGTHTGELFF.

The genes are TRBV28 and TRBJ2-7; no DNA is available, so the TRBD1 call from TCRdb remains unchecked. Germline V gives CDR1 MDHEN, CDR2 SYDVKM. The CDR3 sequence is 18 residues long. CDR3 region: CASSLFPVRDRGNHEQYF. The entire variable domain, with the rest obtained from reference TRBV28 and TRBJ2-7, is as follows: DVKVTQSSRYLVKRTGEKVFLECVQDMDHENMFWYRQDPGLGLRLIYFSYDVKMKEKGDIPEGYSVSREKKERFSLILESASTNQTSMYLCASSLFPVRDRGNHEQYFGPGTRLTVT.

V usage is TRBV6-2 or TRBV6-3 and J usage is TRBJ2-1; TCRdb returns TRBD2, unconfirmable since there is no DNA. Germline assignment: CDR1 MNHEY and CDR2 SVGEGT. The CDR3 is 17 residues long. CDR3 loop: CASSYSSWRGGYNEQFF.

This chain links TRBV28 with TRBJ2-1; TCRdb's assignment of TRBD1 cannot be checked, as there is no DNA. Germline V gene sequence: CDR1 MDHEN, CDR2 SYDVKM. The CDR3 totals 15 residues. The CDR3 here is CASRPQGAGYNEQFF.

CDR3 in amino acids: CASSLAQDYEQYF. The rearrangement links TRBV5-6 to TRBJ2-7; TCRdb's D call of TRBD1 is untestable without DNA. CDR1 is SGHDT and CDR2 is YYEEEE in the germline V gene. This CDR3 spans 13 amino acids.

The chain links TRBV6-5 to TRBJ1-1; the D call from TCRdb, TRBD1, cannot be confirmed without DNA. The CDR3 is 14 amino acids. Germline V gene sequence: CDR1 MNHEY, CDR2 SVGAGI. CDR3 residues: CASSDRGLGTEAFF.

The chain is built from TRBV7-8 and TRBJ2-1; TCRdb's D call of TRBD1 is untestable without DNA. In germline, CDR1 is SGHVS, CDR2 FQNEAQ. The CDR3 loop spans 16 amino acids. The CDR3 protein is CASSKGPGQPYNEQFF.